The 16 T cell receptor beta chains reported below all come from one sample, sequenced in a study of tumor-infiltrating lymphocytes in localized non-small cell lung cancer. Method: immunoSEQ multiplex PCR; TCRdb's copy keeps in-frame clones and lacks some. There are 15,000 or so clones in the sample; more than 80% occur only once, and 2.5% to 3% lies in the top ten. Sequencing was carried out using lung tumor tissue. The receptors come from a human donor with non-small cell lung cancer.

The gene calls are TRBV2 and TRBJ2-2, with D possibly being TRBD2 (6 bases). V lost 6 bases, J lost 8 bases, and 10 bases lay in between. CDR3 length: 12 amino acids. The germline gives CDR1 SNHLY, CDR2 FYNNEI. The CDR3 coding sequence is TGTGCCAGCAGCGATCGGGGGGGGGAGCTGTTTTTT. The encoded protein is CASSDRGGELFF. The whole variable domain, filled in from reference TRBV2 and TRBJ2-2, reads EPEVTQTPSHQVTQMGQEVILRCVPISNHLYFYWYRQILGQKVEFLVSFYNNEISEKSEIFDDQFSVERPDGSNFTLKIRSTKLEDSAMYFCASSDRGGELFFGEGSRLTVL.

The V call is TRBV6-6, the J call TRBJ1-2; possibly TRBD1 for D (5 bases). The germline CDR1 and CDR2 sequences are MNHNY and SVGAGI (reference sequence). The V end was cut by 11 bases, the J end by 4 bases, with 14 bases between. There are 12 residues in the CDR3. CDR3 loop: CAARGGPYGYTF. The CDR3 DNA follows: TGTGCCGCCCGGGGGGGACCCTATGGCTACACCTTC.

The genes are TRBV5-1 and TRBJ2-2, with 8 positions matching TRBD2. Germline CDR1 reads SGHRS; CDR2 reads YFSETQ. V shed 3 bases and J 5 bases; nucleotides not matched to a gene: 12. The CDR3 contains 17 residues. CDR3 residues: CASSWRTGTRITGELFF. DNA for the CDR3: TGCGCCAGCAGCTGGCGAACCGGGACTAGAATAACCGGGGAGCTGTTTTTT.

V and J are TRBV5-1 and TRBJ2-3; 13 bases match TRBD2. V lost 5 bases to trimming and J lost 4 bases; unmatched junction nucleotides: 7. The CDR3 extends over 16 amino acids. CDR1 is SGHRS and CDR2 is YFSETQ in the germline V gene. The CDR3 nucleotides read TGCGCCAGCAGTCCTGGGACTAGCGGGGAGTCAGATACGCAGTATTTT. Protein: CASSPGTSGESDTQYF.

The chain carries TRBV28 and TRBJ2-6; D tentatively reads TRBD1 or TRBD2 (5 bases each). This CDR3 is built from 16 residues. Germline V gene lookup returns CDR1 MDHEN and CDR2 SYDVKM. V lost 7 bases to trimming and J lost 1 base, with 14 bases between them. As DNA, the CDR3 is TGTGCCAGCACCTTGGGACGGATTTCTGGGGCCAACGTCCTGACTTTC. Encoded protein: CASTLGRISGANVLTF.

This clone was recorded once. The chain uses TRBV2 and TRBJ1-1; tentative D call: TRBD1 (5 bases). The CDR3 sequence is 13 residues long. The V gene lost 5 bases and the J gene lost 5 bases, with 12 bases spanning the gap. Germline CDR1 reads SNHLY; CDR2 reads FYNNEI. The CDR3 loop is CASSPQGGTEAFF. CDR3 coding DNA: TGTGCCAGCAGTCCGCAGGGAGGAACTGAAGCTTTCTTT.

In this sample, this clone turned up a few times. V usage is TRBV30 and J usage is TRBJ1-1; tentative D call: TRBD1 (6 bases). The V and J ends lost 5 bases and 0 bases respectively, with 7 bases between them. Germline values: CDR1 GTSNPN, CDR2 SVGIG (reference sequence). This CDR3 region has 12 residues. The CDR3 loop is CAWGQMNTEAFF. CDR3 sequence (DNA): TGTGCCTGGGGACAGATGAACACTGAAGCTTTCTTT. The variable domain in full, completed from reference TRBV30 and TRBJ1-1, reads SQTIHQWPATLVQPVGSPLSLECTVEGTSNPNLYWYRQAAGRGLQLLFYSVGIGQISSEVPQNLSASRPQDRQFILSSKKLLLSDSGFYLCAWGQMNTEAFFGQGTRLTVV.

V gene TRBV6-6 combines with J gene TRBJ1-2, with D possibly being TRBD1 (5 bases). V was shortened by 2 bases and J by 3 bases, with 7 bases between the two germline ends. Germline V gene data show CDR1 as MNHNY and CDR2 as SVGAGI (reference sequence). This CDR3 is 13 amino acids long. CDR3 region: CASSYQGDYGYTF. The CDR3 coding sequence is TGTGCCAGCAGTTACCAGGGAGACTATGGCTACACCTTC.

The chain links TRBV9 to TRBJ2-3; no clear D gene. V lost 0 bases to trimming and J lost 7 bases, with 9 bases between them. The CDR3 is 13 amino acids. Per the germline V gene, CDR1 is SGDLS and CDR2 is YYNGEE. The CDR3: CASSVARQNTQYF. CDR3 sequence (DNA): TGTGCCAGCAGCGTAGCCCGGCAGAATACGCAGTATTTT.

The rearrangement joins TRBV4-3 to TRBJ2-3; 9 positions match TRBD2. Germline V gene lookup returns CDR1 LGHNA and CDR2 YSLEER. The CDR3 consists of 17 residues. J lost 2 bases, V lost 1 base, and 7 bases had no gene match. CDR3 loop: CASSQVFLAGTTDTQYF. DNA for the CDR3: TGCGCCAGCAGCCAAGTGTTTCTAGCGGGGACCACAGATACGCAGTATTTT.

The chain couples TRBV4-1 to TRBJ1-2; 7 bases map to TRBD1. The CDR3 runs 15 residues. Unmatched junction bases numbered 9, after V lost 1 base and J lost 7 bases. Germline V gene sequence: CDR1 MGHRA, CDR2 YSYEKL. The CDR3 DNA reads as TGCGCCAGCAGCCAAGCTGAGGGGGCTTCTCCTGGCTACACCTTC. This translates into CASSQAEGASPGYTF.

The CDR3 region has the DNA TGTGCCAGCAGTGATGCGGACTACAATGAGCAGTTCTTC. As protein: CASSDADYNEQFF. V is TRBV6-4 and J is TRBJ2-1, with D unclear. Germline assignment: CDR1 MRHNA and CDR2 SNTAGT. V was shortened by 3 bases and J by 3 bases, with 6 bases between the two germline ends. CDR3 length equals 13 residues.

The V and J genes are TRBV7-8 and TRBJ2-5; 7 nucleotides line up with TRBD1. From germline, CDR1 is SGHVS and CDR2 FQNEAQ. The CDR3 totals 20 residues. V lost 5 bases and J lost 3; bases outside the gene matches: 24. The CDR3 sequence: CASSRRSTKGQLDREETQYF. The CDR3 DNA sequence: TGTGCCAGCAGCCGGCGAAGCACAAAGGGACAGTTGGATAGGGAAGAGACCCAGTACTTC.

This chain links TRBV4-3 with TRBJ2-7; no definite D call. Germline V lookup: CDR1 LGHNA, CDR2 YSLEER. The ends were cut back, 2 bases at V and 5 bases at J, with 13 bases in the middle. The CDR3 runs 14 residues. CDR3 sequence reads: CASSQLDHSDEQYF. As DNA, the CDR3 is TGCGCCAGCAGCCAACTAGACCACTCGGACGAGCAGTACTTC.

This chain connects TRBV23-1 to TRBJ1-1; D gene unclear. TRBV23-1 belongs to the ORF category, with a function that is uncertain. With 3 bases removed from V and 1 base from J, the gap between germline ends came to 3 bases. There are 12 residues in the CDR3. The CDR3 sequence is CASSHENTEAFF. CDR3 nucleotide sequence: TGCGCCAGCAGTCATGAGAACACTGAAGCTTTCTTT.

This chain joins TRBV6-6 and TRBJ2-7; unclear D gene. Germline assignment: CDR1 MNHNY and CDR2 SVGAGI (reference sequence). Deletions cut 2 bases from V and 6 bases from J, with 11 bases between. The CDR3 covers 13 residues. The CDR3 nucleotides are TGTGCCAGCAGTTACACCATAGCAGCCGAGCAGTACTTC. Amino acids: CASSYTIAAEQYF.